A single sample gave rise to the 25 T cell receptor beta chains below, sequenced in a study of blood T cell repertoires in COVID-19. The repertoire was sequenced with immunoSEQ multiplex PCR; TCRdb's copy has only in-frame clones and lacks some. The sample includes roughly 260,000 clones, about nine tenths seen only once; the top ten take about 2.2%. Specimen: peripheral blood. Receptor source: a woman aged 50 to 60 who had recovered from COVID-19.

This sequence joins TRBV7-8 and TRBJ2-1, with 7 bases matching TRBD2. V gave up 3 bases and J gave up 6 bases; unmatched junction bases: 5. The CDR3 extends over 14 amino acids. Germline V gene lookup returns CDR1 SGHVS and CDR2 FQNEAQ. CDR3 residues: CASSLPGLPNEQFF. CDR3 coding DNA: TGTGCCAGCAGCTTGCCGGGACTACCCAATGAGCAGTTCTTC.

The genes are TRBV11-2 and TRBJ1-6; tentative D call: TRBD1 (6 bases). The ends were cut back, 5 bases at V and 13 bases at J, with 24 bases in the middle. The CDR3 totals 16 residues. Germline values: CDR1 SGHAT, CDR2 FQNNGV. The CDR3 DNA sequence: TGTGCCAGCAGCCCCAGAGACAGGCGCAACCTTCACCCCCTCCACTTT. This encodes CASSPRDRRNLHPLHF.

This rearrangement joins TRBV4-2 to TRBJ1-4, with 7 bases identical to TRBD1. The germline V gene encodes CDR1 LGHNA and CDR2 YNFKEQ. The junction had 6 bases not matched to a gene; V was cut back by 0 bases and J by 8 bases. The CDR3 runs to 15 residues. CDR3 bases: TGTGCCAGCAGCCAAGAATGGCAGGGGGACGAAAAACTGTTTTTT. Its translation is CASSQEWQGDEKLFF.

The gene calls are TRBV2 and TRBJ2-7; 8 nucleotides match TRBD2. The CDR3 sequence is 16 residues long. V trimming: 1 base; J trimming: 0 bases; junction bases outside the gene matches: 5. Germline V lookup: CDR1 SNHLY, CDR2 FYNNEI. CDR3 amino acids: CASSEGGTRGSYEQYF. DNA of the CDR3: TGTGCCAGCAGTGAAGGCGGGACTAGGGGCTCCTACGAGCAGTACTTC. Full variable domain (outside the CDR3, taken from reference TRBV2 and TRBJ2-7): EPEVTQTPSHQVTQMGQEVILRCVPISNHLYFYWYRQILGQKVEFLVSFYNNEISEKSEIFDDQFSVERPDGSNFTLKIRSTKLEDSAMYFCASSEGGTRGSYEQYFGPGTRLTVT.

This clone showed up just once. CDR3: CASSSYRDSLWAQYF. In nucleotides, the CDR3 is TGTGCCAGCAGTTCTTACAGGGACAGCCTTTGGGCCCAGTACTTC. V gene TRBV11-2 combines with J gene TRBJ2-5, with 7 bases aligning to TRBD1. Germline values: CDR1 SGHAT, CDR2 FQNNGV. This CDR3 contains 15 residues. V shed 6 bases and J 9 bases; nucleotides not matched to a gene: 16.

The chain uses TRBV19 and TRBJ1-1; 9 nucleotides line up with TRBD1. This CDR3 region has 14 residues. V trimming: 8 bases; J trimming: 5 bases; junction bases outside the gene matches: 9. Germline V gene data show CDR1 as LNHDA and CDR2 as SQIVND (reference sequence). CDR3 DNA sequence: TGTGCCAGTCATACCACAGGGACAGGGACTGAAGCTTTCTTT. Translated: CASHTTGTGTEAFF.

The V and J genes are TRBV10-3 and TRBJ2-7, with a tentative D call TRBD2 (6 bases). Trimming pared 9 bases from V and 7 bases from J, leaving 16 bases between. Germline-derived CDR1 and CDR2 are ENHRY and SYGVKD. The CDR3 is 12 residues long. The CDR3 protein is CAINPGAGEQYF. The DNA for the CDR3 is TGTGCCATTAACCCGGGAGCCGGGGAGCAGTACTTC.

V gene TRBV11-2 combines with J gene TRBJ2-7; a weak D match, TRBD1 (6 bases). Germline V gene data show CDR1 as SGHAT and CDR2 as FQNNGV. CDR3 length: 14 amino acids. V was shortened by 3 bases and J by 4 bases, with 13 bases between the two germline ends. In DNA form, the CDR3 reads TGTGCCAGCAGCTTCCCATTACAGGGATACGAGCAGTACTTC. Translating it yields CASSFPLQGYEQYF. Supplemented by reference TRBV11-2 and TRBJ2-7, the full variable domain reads EAGVAQSPRYKIIEKRQSVAFWCNPISGHATLYWYQQILGQGPKLLIQFQNNGVVDDSQLPKDRFSAERLKGVDSTLKIQPAKLEDSAVYLCASSFPLQGYEQYFGPGTRLTVT.

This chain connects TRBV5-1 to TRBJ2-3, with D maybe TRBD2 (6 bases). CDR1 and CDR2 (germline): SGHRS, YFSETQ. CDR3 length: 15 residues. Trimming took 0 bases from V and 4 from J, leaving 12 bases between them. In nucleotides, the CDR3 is TGCGCCAGCAGCTTGGCCGGGGGAGCGGCAGATACGCAGTATTTT. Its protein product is CASSLAGGAADTQYF.

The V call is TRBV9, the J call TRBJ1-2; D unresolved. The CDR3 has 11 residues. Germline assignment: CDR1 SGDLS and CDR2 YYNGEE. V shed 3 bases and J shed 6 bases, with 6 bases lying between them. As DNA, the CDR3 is TGTGCCAGCAGCGGGAGGGATGGCTACACCTTC. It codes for CASSGRDGYTF.

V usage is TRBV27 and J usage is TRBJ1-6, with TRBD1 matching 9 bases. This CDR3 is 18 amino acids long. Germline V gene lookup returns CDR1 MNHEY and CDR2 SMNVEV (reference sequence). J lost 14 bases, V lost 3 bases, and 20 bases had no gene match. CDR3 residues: CASSFDRDRATSGWTLHF. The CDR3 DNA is TGTGCCAGCAGTTTCGACCGGGACAGGGCAACTTCGGGTTGGACCCTCCACTTT.

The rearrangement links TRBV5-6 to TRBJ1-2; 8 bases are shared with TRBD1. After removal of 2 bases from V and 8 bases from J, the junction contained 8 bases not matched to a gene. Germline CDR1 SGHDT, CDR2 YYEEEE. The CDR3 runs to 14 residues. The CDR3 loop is CASSFGQGVLGYTF. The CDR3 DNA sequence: TGTGCCAGCAGCTTTGGACAGGGTGTACTCGGCTACACCTTC.

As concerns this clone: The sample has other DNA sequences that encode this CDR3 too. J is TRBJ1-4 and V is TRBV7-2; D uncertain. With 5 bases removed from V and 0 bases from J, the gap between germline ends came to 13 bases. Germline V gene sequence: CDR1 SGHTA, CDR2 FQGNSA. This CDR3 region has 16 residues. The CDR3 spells CASSPRTAATNEKLFF. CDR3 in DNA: TGTGCCAGCAGCCCCCGGACTGCTGCAACTAATGAAAAACTGTTTTTT.

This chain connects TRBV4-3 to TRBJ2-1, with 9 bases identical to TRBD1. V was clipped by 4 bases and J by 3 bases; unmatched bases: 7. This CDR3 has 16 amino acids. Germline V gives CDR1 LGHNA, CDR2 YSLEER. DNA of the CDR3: TGCGCCAGCAGCCTAGGGACAGGGATGAGCTACAATGAGCAGTTCTTC. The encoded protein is CASSLGTGMSYNEQFF.

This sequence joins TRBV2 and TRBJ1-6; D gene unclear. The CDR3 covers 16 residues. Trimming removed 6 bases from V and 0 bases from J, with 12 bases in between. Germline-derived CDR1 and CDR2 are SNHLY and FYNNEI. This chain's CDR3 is CASSPNPTSYNSPLHF. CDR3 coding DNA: TGTGCCAGCAGCCCCAACCCTACCTCCTATAATTCACCCCTCCACTTT.

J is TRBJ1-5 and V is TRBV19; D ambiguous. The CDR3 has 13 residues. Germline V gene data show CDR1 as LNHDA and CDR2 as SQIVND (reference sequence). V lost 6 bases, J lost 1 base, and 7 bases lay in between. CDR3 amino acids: CASREQSNQPQHF. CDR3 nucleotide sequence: TGTGCCAGTAGGGAACAGAGCAATCAGCCCCAGCATTTT.

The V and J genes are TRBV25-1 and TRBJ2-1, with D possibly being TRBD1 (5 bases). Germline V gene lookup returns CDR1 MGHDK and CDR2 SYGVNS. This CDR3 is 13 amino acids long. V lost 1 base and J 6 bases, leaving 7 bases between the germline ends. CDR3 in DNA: TGTGCCAGCAGTGAATGGGGCCTCAATGAGCAGTTCTTC. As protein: CASSEWGLNEQFF.

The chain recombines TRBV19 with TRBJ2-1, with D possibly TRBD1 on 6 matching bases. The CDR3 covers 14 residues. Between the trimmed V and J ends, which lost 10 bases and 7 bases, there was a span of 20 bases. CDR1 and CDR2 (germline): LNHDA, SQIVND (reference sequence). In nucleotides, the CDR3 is TGTGCCACCCAGGCCCTTTGGGACAATAATGAGCAGTTCTTC. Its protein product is CATQALWDNNEQFF.

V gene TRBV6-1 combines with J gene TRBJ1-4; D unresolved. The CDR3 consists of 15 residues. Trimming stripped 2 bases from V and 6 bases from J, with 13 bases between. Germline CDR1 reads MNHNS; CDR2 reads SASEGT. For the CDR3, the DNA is TGTGCCAGCAGTGAAACTTCGAGGCCTTATGAAAAACTGTTTTTT. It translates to CASSETSRPYEKLFF.

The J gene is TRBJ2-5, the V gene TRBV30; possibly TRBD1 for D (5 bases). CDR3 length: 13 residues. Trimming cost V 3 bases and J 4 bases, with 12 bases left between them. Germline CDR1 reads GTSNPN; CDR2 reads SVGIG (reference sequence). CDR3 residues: CAWSLSGLETQYF. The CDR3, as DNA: TGTGCCTGGAGCCTCTCAGGGTTAGAGACCCAGTACTTC.

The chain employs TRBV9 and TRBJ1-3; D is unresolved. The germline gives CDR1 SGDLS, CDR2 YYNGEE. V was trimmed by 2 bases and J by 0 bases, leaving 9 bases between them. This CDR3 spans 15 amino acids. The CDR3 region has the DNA TGTGCCAGCAGCGTCTCAGGCCTCTCTGGAAACACCATATATTTT. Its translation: CASSVSGLSGNTIYF.

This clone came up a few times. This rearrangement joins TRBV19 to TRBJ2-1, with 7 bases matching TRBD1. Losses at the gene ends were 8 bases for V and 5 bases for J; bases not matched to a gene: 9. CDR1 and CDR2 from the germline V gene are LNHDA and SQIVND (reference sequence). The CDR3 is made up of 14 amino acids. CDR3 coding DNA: TGTGCCAGTCGATACCAGACAGGGAACAATGAGCAGTTCTTC. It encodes CASRYQTGNNEQFF.

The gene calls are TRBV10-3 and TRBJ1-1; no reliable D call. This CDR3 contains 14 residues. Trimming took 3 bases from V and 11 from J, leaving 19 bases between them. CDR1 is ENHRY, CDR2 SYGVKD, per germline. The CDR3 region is CAISDYGGPGRAFF. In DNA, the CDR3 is TGTGCCATCAGTGATTACGGCGGGCCCGGGAGGGCTTTCTTT.

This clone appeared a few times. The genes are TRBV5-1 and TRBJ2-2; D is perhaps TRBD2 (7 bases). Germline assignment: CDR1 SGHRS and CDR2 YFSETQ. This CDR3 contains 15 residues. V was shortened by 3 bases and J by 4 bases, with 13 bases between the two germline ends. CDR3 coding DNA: TGCGCCAGCAGCTACGGGGGGCCGACCACCGGGGAGCTGTTTTTT. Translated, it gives CASSYGGPTTGELFF.

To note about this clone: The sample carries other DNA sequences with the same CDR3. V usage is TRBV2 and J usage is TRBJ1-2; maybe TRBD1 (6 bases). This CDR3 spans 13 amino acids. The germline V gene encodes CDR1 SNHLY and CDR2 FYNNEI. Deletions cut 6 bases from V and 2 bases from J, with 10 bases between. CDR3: CASRSGQNYGYTF. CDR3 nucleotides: TGTGCCAGCAGATCAGGACAGAACTATGGCTACACCTTC.